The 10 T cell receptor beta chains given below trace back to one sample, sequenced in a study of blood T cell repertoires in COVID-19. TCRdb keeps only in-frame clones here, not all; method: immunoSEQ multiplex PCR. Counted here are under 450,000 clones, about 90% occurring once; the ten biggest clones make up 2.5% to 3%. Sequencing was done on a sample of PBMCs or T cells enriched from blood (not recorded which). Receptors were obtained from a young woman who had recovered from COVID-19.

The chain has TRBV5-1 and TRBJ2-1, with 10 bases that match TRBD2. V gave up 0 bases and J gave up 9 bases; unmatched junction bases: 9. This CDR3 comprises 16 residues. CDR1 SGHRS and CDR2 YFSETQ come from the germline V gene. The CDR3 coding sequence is TGCGCCAGCAGCTTGGAGGCTAGCGGGAGTCTTAGTGAGCAGTTCTTC. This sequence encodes CASSLEASGSLSEQFF.

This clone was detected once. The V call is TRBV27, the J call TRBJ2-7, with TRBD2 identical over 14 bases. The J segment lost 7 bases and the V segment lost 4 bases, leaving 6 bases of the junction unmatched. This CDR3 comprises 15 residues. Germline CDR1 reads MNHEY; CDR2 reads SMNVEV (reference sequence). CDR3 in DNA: TGTGCCAGCAGTTCCGGGACTAGCGGGAGTTATGAGCAGTACTTC. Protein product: CASSSGTSGSYEQYF.

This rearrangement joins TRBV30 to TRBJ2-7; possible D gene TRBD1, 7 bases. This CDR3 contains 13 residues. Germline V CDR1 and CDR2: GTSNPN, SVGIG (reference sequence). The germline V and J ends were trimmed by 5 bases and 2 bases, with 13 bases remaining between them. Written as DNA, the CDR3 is TGTGCCTGGTCGACAGGGAGGCCCTACGAGCAGTACTTC. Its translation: CAWSTGRPYEQYF.

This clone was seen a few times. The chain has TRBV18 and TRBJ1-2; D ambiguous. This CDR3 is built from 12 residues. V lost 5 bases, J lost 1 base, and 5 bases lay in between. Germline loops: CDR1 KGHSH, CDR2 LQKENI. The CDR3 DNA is TGTGCCAGCTCAGACAATAACTATGGCTACACCTTC. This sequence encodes CASSDNNYGYTF.

This CDR3 reads CASSSMTSTDTQYF. The CDR3 DNA reads TGTGCCAGCAGTTCGATGACTAGCACAGATACGCAGTATTTT. The rearrangement uses TRBV28 and TRBJ2-3; D ambiguous. Germline V gives CDR1 MDHEN, CDR2 SYDVKM. V gave up 4 bases and J gave up 0 bases, with 8 bases separating them. This CDR3 is 14 amino acids long.

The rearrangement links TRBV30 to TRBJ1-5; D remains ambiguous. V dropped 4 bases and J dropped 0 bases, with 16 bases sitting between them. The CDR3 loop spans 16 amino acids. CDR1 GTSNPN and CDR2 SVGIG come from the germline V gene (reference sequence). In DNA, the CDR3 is TGTGCCTGGAAAACACGGGATCCTTATAGCAATCAGCCCCAGCATTTT. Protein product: CAWKTRDPYSNQPQHF.

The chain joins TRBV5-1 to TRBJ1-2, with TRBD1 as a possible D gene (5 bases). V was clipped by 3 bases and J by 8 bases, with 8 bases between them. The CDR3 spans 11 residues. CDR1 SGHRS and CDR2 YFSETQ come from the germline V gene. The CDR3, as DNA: TGCGCCAGCAGCTCAGGGAACGGCTACACCTTC. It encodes CASSSGNGYTF.

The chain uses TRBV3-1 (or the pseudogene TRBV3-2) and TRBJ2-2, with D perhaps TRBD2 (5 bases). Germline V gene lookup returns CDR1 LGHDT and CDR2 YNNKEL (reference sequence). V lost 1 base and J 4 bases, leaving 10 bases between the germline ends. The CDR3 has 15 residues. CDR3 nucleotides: TGTGCCAGCAGCCAAGCGGGGTCTGGCACCGGGGAGCTGTTTTTT. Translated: CASSQAGSGTGELFF.

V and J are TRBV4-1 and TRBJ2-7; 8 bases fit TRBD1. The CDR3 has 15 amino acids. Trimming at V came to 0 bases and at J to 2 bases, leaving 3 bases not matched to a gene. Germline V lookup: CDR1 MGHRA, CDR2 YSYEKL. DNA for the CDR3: TGCGCCAGCAGCCAAGAGACAGGGGACCCCTACGAGCAGTACTTC. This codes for CASSQETGDPYEQYF.

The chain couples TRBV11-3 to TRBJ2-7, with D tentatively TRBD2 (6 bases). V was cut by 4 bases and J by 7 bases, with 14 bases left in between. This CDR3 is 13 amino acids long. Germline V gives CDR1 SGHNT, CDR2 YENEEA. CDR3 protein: CASSSTIRGEQYF. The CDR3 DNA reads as TGTGCCAGCAGCTCAACGATACGGGGGGAGCAGTACTTC.